The 2 T cell receptor beta chains reported below all come from one sample, sequenced in a study of CD8 T cells in Susac syndrome. Reverse transcription used roughly 0.5 to 1 ug RNA and random hexamers. TCRdb ran MiXCR on the immunoSEQ multiplex PCR reads and lists one entry per CDR3 protein. The sample lists about 120,000 distinct CDR3 sequences; about 90% were seen once. Specimen: CD4+ T cells from PBMCs. These receptors all come from a human donor in good health.

The CDR3 nucleotides are TGTGCCAGCAGAACAACAGGGGGACCCTACAATGAGCAGTTCTTC. Residues: CASRTTGGPYNEQFF. The V gene is TRBV6-5, the J gene TRBJ2-1; the match to TRBD1 covers 8 bases. The V gene's germline CDR1 is MNHEY and CDR2 SVGAGI. This CDR3 spans 15 amino acids. V lost 6 bases, J lost 2 bases, and 6 bases stayed unmatched.

The CDR3 DNA reads as TGCAGCGTTGACAAGGGACCAGGGGCTTTCTTT. This gives the protein CSVDKGPGAFF. The chain recombines TRBV29-1 with TRBJ1-1; D is possibly TRBD1 (5 bases). The CDR3 sequence is 11 residues long. V was shortened by 3 bases and J by 11 bases, with 13 bases between the two germline ends. Germline values: CDR1 SQVTM, CDR2 ANQGSEA.